This TCR beta chain emerged from a study of blood T cell repertoires in COVID-19. Study background: PBMCs, B-cell-depleted T cells, or T cells provided the cDNA or gDNA that made up the material.

Sequencing used immunoSEQ multiplex PCR; TCRdb keeps in-frame clones, though not all of them. The sample includes roughly 190,000 clones, roughly 87% of them seen just once. The TCR comes from a man aged 55 to 70 with active or convalescent COVID-19. Sequencing was performed on peripheral blood.

This CDR3 is CASSFSGNEQFF. The CDR3 DNA is TGTGCCAGCAGCTTCTCGGGGAATGAGCAGTTCTTC. The chain combines TRBV6-6 with TRBJ2-1, with D possibly being TRBD2 (5 bases). In germline, CDR1 is MNHNY, CDR2 SVGAGI (reference sequence). The CDR3 spans 12 residues. V gave up 6 bases and J gave up 7 bases, with 10 bases separating them.